This T cell receptor (beta chain) emerged from a study of blood T cell repertoires in COVID-19. Whole-study context: The United States, Italy and Spain provided the acute and convalescent COVID-19 samples.

CDR3 size: 13 residues. The V gene's germline CDR1 is SGHNT and CDR2 YENEEA. With 3 bases clipped from V and 5 bases from J, the junction kept 3 bases outside the gene matches. Repertoires were generated with immunoSEQ multiplex PCR, while TCRdb's copy carries only in-frame clones and drops some. The data contain about 120,000 clones, about 89% of them singletons. What was sequenced was peripheral blood. The TCR sequence derives from a woman in her 70s with acute or convalescent COVID-19. The chain joins TRBV11-3 to TRBJ2-7; TRBD1 matches 8 bases. This CDR3 is CASSFPDRDEQYF. As DNA, the CDR3 is TGTGCCAGCAGCTTCCCGGACAGGGACGAGCAGTACTTC.